This T cell receptor (beta chain) was identified during a study of CD8 T cells in Susac syndrome (dated by TCRdb to about 2019). About the investigation overall: Repertoire sequencing was used to test whether CD8+ T cell activation and differentiation in Susac syndrome was antigen driven.

RNA was extracted using the RNeasy kit, and roughly 0.45 to 1 microgram was reverse transcribed with random hexamers. The immunoSEQ multiplex PCR assay, which covers 54 Vbeta and 13 Jbeta segments, was used to amplify TCR beta CDR3 regions. To correct PCR amplification bias, a synthetic template baseline was used for both primer optimization and computational correction. Per the original workflow: Reads were assigned to V, D and J genes according to IMGT and analyzed in immunoSEQ Analyzer, with only productive sequences retained. Clonality was calculated as one minus the Shannon entropy normalized by log2 of the number of productive unique sequences. Public and private clones were assessed among the 100 most prevalent clones of each patient and control. Clones were defined as Susac-specific if absent from the healthy and MS cohorts, from approximately 1,100 published viral clones and from other ImmuneACCESS disease sequences. Using fastp at Q25 and MiXCR, TCRdb reprocessed the public reads and kept productive beta chains. Identical CDR3 protein sequences are pooled into one entry, listed with their most common genes and DNA. TCRdb, not the original authors, processed these V and J calls. This sample has approximately 200,000 distinct CDR3 sequences in its table, and nearly 95% of those were observed once. Jointly, the top ten make up about 0.09% of the sample.

A word on this clonotype: Its binding antigen is unknown. Base qualities are missing; no much larger clone stands one base away.

Overall study outcomes, separate from this receptor: The TCR sequencing and HLA analysis was acknowledged to have included a relatively small number of individuals.

Peripheral blood CD8+ and CD4+ T cells from healthy donors, Susac syndrome patients and multiple sclerosis patients were profiled by high-throughput TCR beta sequencing. Multiple sclerosis controls were treatment-naive patients with stable or active relapsing-remitting disease fulfilling revised McDonald criteria. Bulk CD8+ and CD4+ T cells were purified magnetically by negative isolation, whereas CD8+ TEMRA cells were enriched by FACS. Blood was collected in EDTA tubes and processed within 24 hours, with PBMCs isolated through density gradient centrifugation. PBMCs intended for TCR sequencing were cryopreserved in liquid nitrogen and were subsequently thawed in a 37 degrees C water bath. The sorted or isolated CD4+, CD8+ and CD8+ TEMRA cells reached a purity of at least 90%. Germline trimming: 2 bases from V, 5 bases from J; junction bases outside gene matches: 7. The CDR3 runs 16 amino acids, cysteine and phenylalanine included. The retained sequence is limited to the CDR3, 48 bases, with the frame set at the first base. From a lookup of the germline V gene, CDR1 and CDR2 are SGDLS and YYNGEE.

Input material: CD4+ T cells from PBMCs. The chain is encoded by TRBV9 joined to TRBJ2-4; TRBD2 agrees with 10 junctional bases. The receptor was isolated from a human donor with multiple sclerosis. The nucleotides read TGTGCCAGCAGCGTGGCCGGGACTAGCGAGGAAAACATTCAGTACTTC. It encodes CASSVAGTSEENIQYF.